These T cell receptor beta chains were read from a single sample in a study of T cells in Graves' hyperthyroidism and ophthalmopathy. TCRdb ran MiXCR on the multiplex PCR reads and lists one entry per CDR3 protein. The profile shows under 350,000 distinct CDR3 sequences, over 15% of them singletons. Sequencing was carried out using blood. The receptor source for this set is a woman aged 60 to 75 with Graves' ophthalmopathy. Both conserved end residues are part of each CDR3. The D gene is left open where the match is weak. Part of the rows lack a size; the others show once, few, many or a class for expanded clones.

clone_size	v_call	d_call	cdr3_length	j_call	cdr3_nt	cdr3_aa
many	TRBV20-1	TRBD2	15	TRBJ2-1	TGCAGTGCTAGACATGGACTAGCGGGGTATGATGAGCAGTTCTTC	CSARHGLAGYDEQFF
-	TRBV10-3	-	15	TRBJ2-7	TGTGCCATCAGCGTTAGGGTCATCCCTCTTTACGAGCAGTACTTC	CAISVRVIPLYEQYF
many	TRBV7-8	-	16	TRBJ1-4	TGTGCCAGCACCCCAAGGGTGGACACCTCTAATGAAAAACTGTTTTTT	CASTPRVDTSNEKLFF
many	TRBV30	-	13	TRBJ2-5	TGTGCCTGGAGTGGTAGGGATATAGAGACCCAGTACTTC	CAWSGRDIETQYF
many	TRBV11-1	-	15	TRBJ2-3	TGTGCCAGCAGCCCTCCGGGCGGTACCACAGATACGCAGTATTTT	CASSPPGGTTDTQYF
-	TRBV13	TRBD2	17	TRBJ2-1	TGTGCCAGCAGCTCGCTGAGAGCTAGCGGAGAGTACAATGAGCAGTTCTTC	CASSSLRASGEYNEQFF
many	TRBV7-2	-	20	TRBJ2-5	TGTGCCAGCAGCTTAGCGCCCCTGGCAGTATACGGCCTTCAGGAAGAGACCCAGTACTTC	CASSLAPLAVYGLQEETQYF
-	TRBV29-1	TRBD2	15	TRBJ2-3	TGCAGCGTTGTAGGGACTAGCGGGATCACAGATACGCAGTATTTT	CSVVGTSGITDTQYF
many	TRBV7-3	-	14	TRBJ2-3	TGTGCCAGCAGCTTAGGGCAGAGCACAGATACGCAGTATTTT	CASSLGQSTDTQYF
many	TRBV15	TRBD1	16	TRBJ2-3	TGTGCCACCAGCAGACCGCGGGACAGGACCTCAGATACGCAGTATTTT	CATSRPRDRTSDTQYF
many	TRBV7-8	-	16	TRBJ2-1	TGTGCCAGCAGCTTACGGCGTGGGCTCTCCTACAATGAGCAGTTCTTC	CASSLRRGLSYNEQFF
few	TRBV20-1	-	12	TRBJ1-1	TGCAGTGCTAGTAGGGGACACAGTGAAGCTTTCTTT	CSASRGHSEAFF
-	TRBV9	TRBD1	17	TRBJ1-4	TGTGCCAGCAGCCCGCTGACAGGGGGCGCAACTAATGAAAAACTGTTTTTT	CASSPLTGGATNEKLFF
many	TRBV5-1	-	14	TRBJ1-1	TGCGCCAGCAGCCTAGCCGCGGCGGGCACTGAAGCTTTCTTT	CASSLAAAGTEAFF
many	TRBV20-1	-	12	TRBJ2-1	TGCAGTGCTAGAAGACAGGCCATGGAGCAGTTCTTC	CSARRQAMEQFF
many	TRBV30	-	14	TRBJ2-1	TGTGCCTGGAGTGGCGGAAGCTCCTACAATGAGCAGTTCTTC	CAWSGGSSYNEQFF
few	TRBV18	-	13	TRBJ1-3	TGTGCCAGCTCCGACAGCTCTGGAAACACCATATATTTT	CASSDSSGNTIYF
many	TRBV29-1	TRBD1	14	TRBJ2-5	TGCAGCGTAGTAGGACAGGCCCGCCGAGAGACCCAGTACTTC	CSVVGQARRETQYF
-	TRBV7-9	TRBD2	17	TRBJ2-3	TGTGCCAGCAGCTTAGGTGGGACTAGCGGGGACACAGATACGCAGTATTTT	CASSLGGTSGDTDTQYF
few	TRBV5-1	-	13	TRBJ1-2	TGCGCCAGCAGCCCCACAGAATCGGATGGCTACACCTTC	CASSPTESDGYTF
many	TRBV6-2/TRBV6-3	-	12	TRBJ1-1	TGTGCCAGCAGTTACGATCCCACTGAAGCTTTCTTT	CASSYDPTEAFF
many	TRBV28	-	13	TRBJ2-2	TGTGCCAGCAGGGGGCAGGACACCGGGGAGCTGTTTTTT	CASRGQDTGELFF
many	TRBV27	-	15	TRBJ2-1	TGTGCCAGCAGTTTATCGAGGCTAAGAGGTGATGAGCAGTTCTTC	CASSLSRLRGDEQFF
few	TRBV4-3	TRBD1	15	TRBJ2-7	TGCGCCAGCAGCCAAACGACAGGGGGTTTGTACGAGCAGTACTTC	CASSQTTGGLYEQYF
many	TRBV7-2	-	13	TRBJ1-4	TGTGCCAGCAGCTTTGTAATTGGCGAAAAACTGTTTTTT	CASSFVIGEKLFF
-	TRBV7-9	-	13	TRBJ2-1	TGTGCCAGCAGCTTAGATACCCAGGATGAGCAGTTCTTC	CASSLDTQDEQFF
-	TRBV20-1	TRBD2	17	TRBJ2-1	TGCAGTGCTAGAGATCAAACTAGCGGAAGCTCCTACAATGAGCAGTTCTTC	CSARDQTSGSSYNEQFF
-	TRBV6-5	-	16	TRBJ2-4	TGTGCCAGCAGTTACTCCGGCGGTTCAGGGCAGAACATTCAGTACTTC	CASSYSGGSGQNIQYF
few	TRBV9	-	16	TRBJ2-3	TGTGCCAGCAGCCCCTTGAGGCTGCCTAGCACAGATACGCAGTATTTT	CASSPLRLPSTDTQYF
many	TRBV28	TRBD2	21	TRBJ2-7	TGTGCCAGCAGTTTATCCCACTTGACTAGCGGGACACACCTCAGGGAATACGAGCAGTACTTC	CASSLSHLTSGTHLREYEQYF
-	TRBV6-2/TRBV6-3	-	15	TRBJ2-2	TGTGCCAGCACCAACCGGGACCTCGGGGCCGGGGAGCTGTTTTTT	CASTNRDLGAGELFF
few	TRBV29-1	-	14	TRBJ2-7	TGCAGCGTCACCCCGGGACTGAATCCCTACGAGCAGTACTTC	CSVTPGLNPYEQYF
many	TRBV27	-	14	TRBJ1-4	TGTGCCAGCAGTCCCGAGGCAACTAATGAAAAACTGTTTTTT	CASSPEATNEKLFF
few	TRBV5-8	-	15	TRBJ2-1	TGTGCCAGCAGCGACAGCGGGTACCGTTACAATGAGCAGTTCTTC	CASSDSGYRYNEQFF
-	TRBV12-5	-	17	TRBJ2-3	TGTGCTAGTGGTTTGGGGGCAGGGCGTTCTAGCACAGATACGCAGTATTTT	CASGLGAGRSSTDTQYF
many	TRBV7-2	TRBD2	15	TRBJ2-5	TGTGCCAGCAGCTTAAGCGGGAACACCGAAGCGACCCAGTACTTC	CASSLSGNTEATQYF
many	TRBV5-1	-	15	TRBJ1-4	TGCGCCAGCAGCTCGACAGGCGGATTTAATGAAAAACTGTTTTTT	CASSSTGGFNEKLFF
-	TRBV30	-	12	TRBJ2-7	TGTGCCTGGACCATGACTGGTTACGAGCAGTACTTC	CAWTMTGYEQYF
few	TRBV4-3	TRBD2	17	TRBJ2-2	TGCGCCAGCAGCCCGACCGCGGGGGGCCTACCGGCCGGGGAGCTGTTTTTT	CASSPTAGGLPAGELFF
many	TRBV30	-	14	TRBJ1-4	TGTGCCTGGAGTGTGGTCACAGGGTTGGAGAAACTGTTTTTT	CAWSVVTGLEKLFF
few	TRBV9	-	16	TRBJ1-2	TGTGCCAGCAGCGTAGATTCGGGGGGGGGGACCTGGCGATACACCTTC	CASSVDSGGGTWRYTF
few	TRBV19	TRBD1	15	TRBJ1-2	TGTGCCAGTAGTCCCCGGACAGGGAGGTCACCTGGCTACACCTTC	CASSPRTGRSPGYTF
many	TRBV5-1	TRBD1	14	TRBJ1-2	TGCGCCAGCAGCTCATCGACAGGGGAGTATGGCTACACCTTC	CASSSSTGEYGYTF
few	TRBV7-8	TRBD1	15	TRBJ2-7	TGTGCCAGCAGCCTCTCTGGGACAGGGGTTGGGGAGCAGTACTTC	CASSLSGTGVGEQYF
once	TRBV24-1	-	13	TRBJ1-2	TGTGCCACCAGTGATTTTCGGGACTATGACTACACCTTC	CATSDFRDYDYTF
many	TRBV28	-	16	TRBJ2-7	TGTGCCAGCAGTTTGCCCGGGGCGTATATACCCCACGAGCAGTACTTC	CASSLPGAYIPHEQYF